This section outlines one T cell receptor (beta chain) sequence together with its context. Its target is unknown. Use of 60 Vbeta and 13 Jbeta primers characterized the PCR. Measured with immunoSEQ multiplex PCR; TCRdb has only the in-frame clones, and not every one. This listing includes around 40,000 clones. J lost 3 bases, V lost 7 bases, and 2 bases had no gene match. This CDR3 comprises 12 residues. Looked up from germline, CDR1 is SQVTM and CDR2 is ANQGSEA. These data are taken from a study of cytomegalovirus exposure and HLA in healthy donors. Notes on the study in general: Researchers reported in a later analysis that common viral pathogens appeared linked to several top clusters. Data from an earlier analysis indicated that most TCR beta V segments were productive either about 90% or about 30% of the time.

Sequencing input: PBMCs. The genes are TRBV29-1 and TRBJ2-7, with 11 bases fitting TRBD1. The clonotype originates from a man under 40 in good health and CMV-seronegative. Here the CDR3 reads CSAGTGGYEQYF. DNA for the CDR3: TGCAGCGCCGGGACAGGGGGCTACGAGCAGTACTTC.